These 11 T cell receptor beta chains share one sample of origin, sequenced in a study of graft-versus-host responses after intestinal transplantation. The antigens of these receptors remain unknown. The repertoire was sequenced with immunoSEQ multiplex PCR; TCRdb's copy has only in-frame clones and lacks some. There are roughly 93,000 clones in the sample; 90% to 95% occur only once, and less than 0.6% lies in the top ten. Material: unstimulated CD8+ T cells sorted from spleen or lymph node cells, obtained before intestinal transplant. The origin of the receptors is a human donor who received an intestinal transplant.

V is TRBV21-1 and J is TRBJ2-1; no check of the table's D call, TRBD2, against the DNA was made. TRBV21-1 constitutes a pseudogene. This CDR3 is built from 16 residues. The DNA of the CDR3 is TGTGCCAGCAGCAAACCGGATCTAGAGGAGTTTGATGAGCAGTTCTTC. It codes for CASSKPDLEEFDEQFF.

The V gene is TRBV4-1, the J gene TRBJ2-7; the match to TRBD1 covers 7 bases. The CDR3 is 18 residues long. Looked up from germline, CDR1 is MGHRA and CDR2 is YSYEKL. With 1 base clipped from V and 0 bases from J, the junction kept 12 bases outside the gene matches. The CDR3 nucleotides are TGCGCCAGCAGCCAAGGTTTCCCGACAGGGTCCCTCTCCTACGAGCAGTACTTC. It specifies CASSQGFPTGSLSYEQYF.

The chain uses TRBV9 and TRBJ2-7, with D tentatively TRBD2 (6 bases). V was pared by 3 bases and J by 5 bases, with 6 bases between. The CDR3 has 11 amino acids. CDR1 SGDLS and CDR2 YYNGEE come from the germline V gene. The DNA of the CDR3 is TGTGCCAGCAGCGGGGGGGACGAGCAGTACTTC. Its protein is CASSGGDEQYF.

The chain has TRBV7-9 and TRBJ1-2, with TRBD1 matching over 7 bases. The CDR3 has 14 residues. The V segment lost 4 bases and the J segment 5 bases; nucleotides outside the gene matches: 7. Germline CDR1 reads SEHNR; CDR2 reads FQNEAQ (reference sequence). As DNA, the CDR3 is TGTGCCAGCAGCTCTAGACAGGGCTCTTATGGCTACACCTTC. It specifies CASSSRQGSYGYTF.

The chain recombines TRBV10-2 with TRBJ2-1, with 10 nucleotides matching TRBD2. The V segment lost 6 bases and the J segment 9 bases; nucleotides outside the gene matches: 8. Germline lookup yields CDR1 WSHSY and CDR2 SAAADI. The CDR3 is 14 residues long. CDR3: CASRGLAGVGEQFF. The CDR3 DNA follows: TGCGCCAGCAGAGGGCTAGCGGGAGTAGGTGAGCAGTTCTTC.

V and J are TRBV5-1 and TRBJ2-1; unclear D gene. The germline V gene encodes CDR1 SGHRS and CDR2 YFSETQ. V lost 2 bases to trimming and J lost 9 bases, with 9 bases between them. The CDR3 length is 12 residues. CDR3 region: CASSFPGREQFF. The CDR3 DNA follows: TGCGCCAGCAGCTTTCCGGGTCGTGAGCAGTTCTTC.

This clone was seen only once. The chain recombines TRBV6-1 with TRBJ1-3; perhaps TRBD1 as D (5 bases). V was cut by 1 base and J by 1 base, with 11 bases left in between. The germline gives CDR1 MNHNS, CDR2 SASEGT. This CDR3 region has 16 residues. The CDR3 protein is CASSEDGGSSGNTIYF. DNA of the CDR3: TGTGCCAGCAGTGAAGACGGGGGGTCGTCTGGAAACACCATATATTTT.

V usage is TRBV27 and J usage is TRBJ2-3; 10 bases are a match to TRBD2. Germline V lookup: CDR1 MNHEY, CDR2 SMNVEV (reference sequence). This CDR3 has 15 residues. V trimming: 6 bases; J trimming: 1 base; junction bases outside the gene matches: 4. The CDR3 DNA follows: TGTGCCAGCAGCGAAGGGACTAGCGGCACAGATACGCAGTATTTT. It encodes CASSEGTSGTDTQYF.

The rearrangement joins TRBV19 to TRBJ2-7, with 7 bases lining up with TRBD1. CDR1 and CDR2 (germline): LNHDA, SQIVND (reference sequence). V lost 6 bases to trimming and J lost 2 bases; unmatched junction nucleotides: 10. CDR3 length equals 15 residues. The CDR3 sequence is CASSANRDSTYEQYF. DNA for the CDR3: TGTGCCAGTAGCGCGAACCGGGACAGCACCTACGAGCAGTACTTC.

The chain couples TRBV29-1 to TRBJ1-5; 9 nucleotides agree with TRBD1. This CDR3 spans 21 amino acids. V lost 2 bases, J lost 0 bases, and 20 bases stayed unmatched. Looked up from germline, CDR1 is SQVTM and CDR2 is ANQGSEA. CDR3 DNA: TGCAGCGTTGAAAAACTCCACCACGGACAGGGGATGGGAGGTAGCAATCAGCCCCAGCATTTT. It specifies CSVEKLHHGQGMGGSNQPQHF.

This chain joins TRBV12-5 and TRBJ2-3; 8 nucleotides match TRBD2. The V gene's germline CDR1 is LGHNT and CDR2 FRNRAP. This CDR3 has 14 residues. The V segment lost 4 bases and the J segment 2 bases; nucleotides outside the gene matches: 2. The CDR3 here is CASGSGGNTDTQYF. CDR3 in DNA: TGTGCTAGTGGTTCGGGGGGGAACACAGATACGCAGTATTTT.